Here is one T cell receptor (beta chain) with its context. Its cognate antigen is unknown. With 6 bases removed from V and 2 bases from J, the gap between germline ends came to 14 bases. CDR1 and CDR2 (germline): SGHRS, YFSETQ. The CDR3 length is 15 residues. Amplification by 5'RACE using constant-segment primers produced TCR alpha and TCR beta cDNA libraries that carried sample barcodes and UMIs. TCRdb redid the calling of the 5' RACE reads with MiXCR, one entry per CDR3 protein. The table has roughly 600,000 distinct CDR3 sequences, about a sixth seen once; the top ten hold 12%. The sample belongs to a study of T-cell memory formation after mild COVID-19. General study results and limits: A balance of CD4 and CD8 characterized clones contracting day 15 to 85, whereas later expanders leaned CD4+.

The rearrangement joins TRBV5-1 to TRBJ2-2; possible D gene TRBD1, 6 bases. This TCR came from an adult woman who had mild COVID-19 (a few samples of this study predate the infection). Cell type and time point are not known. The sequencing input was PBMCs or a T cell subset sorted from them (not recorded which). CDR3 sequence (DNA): TGCGCCAGCAAAACAGGGAATGCAAACACCGGGGAGCTGTTTTTT. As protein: CASKTGNANTGELFF.